This T cell receptor beta chain was identified in a study of graft-versus-host responses after intestinal transplantation. Study summary: All recipients were transplanted with multivisceral, liver-intestinal, or isolated intestinal grafts. Recipients uniformly received anti-thymocyte globulin induction, followed by tacrolimus and steroids for roughly three years.

Profiled with immunoSEQ multiplex PCR; TCRdb holds only in-frame clones, not every one. The table includes about 43,000 clones, just under 95% detected once. The CDR3 extends over 16 amino acids. Germline assignment: CDR1 MNHNY and CDR2 SVGAGI (reference sequence). V lost 5 bases to trimming and J lost 0 bases, with 13 bases between them. The sequencing used PBMCs, collected around 350 days after intestinal transplant. This receptor was obtained from a human patient who received an intestinal transplant, so some T cells may come from the graft donor. This rearrangement joins TRBV6-6 to TRBJ2-2; D gene uncertain. The CDR3 sequence is CASSGQQSANTGELFF. The CDR3 DNA follows: TGTGCCAGCAGTGGCCAACAGAGTGCGAACACCGGGGAGCTGTTTTTT.